Shown below are 23 T cell receptor beta chains from a single sample sequenced in a study of OX40 agonist ivuxolimab in advanced cancers. Assay: immunoSEQ multiplex PCR; the TCRdb copy retains only in-frame clones and omits some. The sample includes tens of thousands of clones, 80% to 90% of them seen just once. The source material was CD4+ or CD8+ T cells sorted from blood, sampled in a trial of the OX40 agonist ivuxolimab. These receptors all come from an adult with an advanced solid tumor such as melanoma, head and neck, liver or kidney cancer.

The rearrangement links TRBV19 to TRBJ1-5, with a possible D match to TRBD1 (5 bases). V dropped 6 bases and J dropped 5 bases, with 23 bases sitting between them. The CDR3 contains 17 residues. Germline V gives CDR1 LNHDA, CDR2 SQIVND (reference sequence). As DNA, the CDR3 is TGTGCCAGTAGCTTACTGGGGGATGCAGGGCTGTATCAGCCCCAGCATTTT. It translates to CASSLLGDAGLYQPQHF. The full variable domain, with the rest looked up from reference TRBV19 and TRBJ1-5, is DGGITQSPKYLFRKEGQNVTLSCEQNLNHDAMYWYRQDPGQGLRLIYYSQIVNDFQKGDIAEGYSVSREKKESFPLTVTSAQKNPTAFYLCASSLLGDAGLYQPQHFGDGTRLSIL.

The rearrangement links TRBV27 to TRBJ2-5; maybe TRBD2 (6 bases). Germline V gene data show CDR1 as MNHEY and CDR2 as SMNVEV (reference sequence). Trimming pared 6 bases from V and 5 bases from J, leaving 19 bases between. This CDR3 is 15 amino acids long. The CDR3 region is CASRTISGARETQYF. The CDR3 DNA sequence: TGTGCCAGCAGAACAATTAGCGGAGCCAGGGAGACCCAGTACTTC.

This clone appeared once. The chain joins TRBV11-3 to TRBJ2-3; D might be TRBD2 (5 bases). There are 17 residues in the CDR3. V lost 5 bases and J lost 0, with 18 bases in between. Germline V CDR1 and CDR2: SGHNT, YENEEA. CDR3 DNA: TGTGCCAGCAGCCCCCGGGGTGGTCCGCTCAGCACAGATACGCAGTATTTT. It yields the protein CASSPRGGPLSTDTQYF.

This clone was picked up one time. The genes are TRBV19 and TRBJ1-1; 9 nucleotides agree with TRBD1. The ends lost 6 bases at V and 4 bases at J; junction bases unmatched: 3. Germline CDR1 is LNHDA and CDR2 is SQIVND (reference sequence). The CDR3 has 13 amino acids. In DNA, the CDR3 is TGTGCCAGTAGAGACAGGGGGAGCACTGAAGCTTTCTTT. Translating gives CASRDRGSTEAFF.

This chain uses TRBV19 with TRBJ2-2; 7 bases fit TRBD2. The CDR3 has 14 residues. The ends lost 7 bases at V and 1 base at J; junction bases unmatched: 3. From germline, CDR1 is LNHDA and CDR2 SQIVND (reference sequence). This CDR3 is CASKRDGNTGELFF. The CDR3 nucleotides read TGTGCCAGTAAGCGGGACGGGAACACCGGGGAGCTGTTTTTT.

The genes are TRBV7-8 and TRBJ2-4; possible D gene TRBD1, 5 bases. The germline V and J ends were trimmed by 4 bases and 12 bases, with 22 bases remaining between them. The germline V gene has CDR1 SGHVS and CDR2 FQNEAQ. The CDR3 has 15 residues. This chain's CDR3 is CASSYYGASAPAQYF. The CDR3 DNA sequence: TGTGCCAGCAGCTACTATGGGGCTTCAGCCCCAGCTCAGTACTTC.

V and J are TRBV20-1 and TRBJ2-5, with D perhaps matching TRBD2 (5 bases). Trimming stripped 4 bases from V and 5 bases from J, with 8 bases between. The germline V gene encodes CDR1 DFQATT and CDR2 SNEGSKA (reference sequence). The CDR3 loop spans 11 amino acids. Written as DNA, the CDR3 is TGCAGTGCTACCACGGGGGAGACCCAGTACTTC. Translating it yields CSATTGETQYF.

This clone was counted only a few times. The chain has TRBV5-1 and TRBJ1-5; D not certain. This CDR3 has 13 amino acids. V dropped 0 bases and J dropped 4 bases, with 5 bases sitting between them. CDR1 is SGHRS, CDR2 YFSETQ, per germline. The DNA for the CDR3 is TGCGCCAGCAGCTTGGACAGAAATCAGCCCCAGCATTTT. Translating it yields CASSLDRNQPQHF. Complete variable domain (other parts from reference TRBV5-1 and TRBJ1-5): KAGVTQTPRYLIKTRGQQVTLSCSPISGHRSVSWYQQTPGQGLQFLFEYFSETQRNKGNFPGRFSGRQFSNSRSEMNVSTLELGDSALYLCASSLDRNQPQHFGDGTRLSIL.

This chain uses TRBV21-1 with TRBJ1-1. TRBV21-1 represents a pseudogene. The CDR3 spans 14 residues. CDR3: CASSKGGENTEAFF. In DNA, the CDR3 is TGTGCCAGCAGCAAAGGAGGGGAGAACACTGAAGCTTTCTTT.

The chain recombines TRBV6-5 with TRBJ2-7; D gene uncertain. Germline V gene data show CDR1 as MNHEY and CDR2 as SVGAGI. Trimming took 2 bases from V and 6 from J, leaving 17 bases between them. The CDR3 loop spans 15 amino acids. CDR3 residues: CASSYDPAKGFEQYF. CDR3 sequence (DNA): TGTGCCAGCAGTTACGACCCCGCGAAGGGTTTCGAGCAGTACTTC.

The rearrangement joins TRBV11-2 to TRBJ2-6; D is unclear. V lost 4 bases to trimming and J lost 0 bases, with 7 bases between them. The CDR3 sequence is 15 residues long. The germline V gene has CDR1 SGHAT and CDR2 FQNNGV. Here the CDR3 DNA reads TGTGCCAGCAGCTGGACGGTCTCTGGGGCCAACGTCCTGACTTTC. Amino acid sequence: CASSWTVSGANVLTF.

The chain employs TRBV25-1 and TRBJ2-7; D remains ambiguous. The CDR3 is 14 residues long. Per the germline V gene, CDR1 is MGHDK and CDR2 is SYGVNS. V was shortened by 4 bases and J by 6 bases, with 16 bases between the two germline ends. The CDR3 DNA follows: TGTGCCAGCAGTGGGAACGGACCCGCAGGCGAGCAGTACTTC. As protein: CASSGNGPAGEQYF.

CDR3 sequence reads: CASSLKAEQFF. In nucleotides, the CDR3 is TGTGCCAGCAGTTTAAAAGCGGAGCAGTTCTTC. The rearrangement links TRBV28 to TRBJ2-1, with D unresolved. V lost 2 bases and J lost 10, with 6 bases in between. The CDR3 spans 11 residues. The germline gives CDR1 MDHEN, CDR2 SYDVKM.

V usage is TRBV5-5 and J usage is TRBJ1-1; possibly TRBD1 for D (5 bases). The CDR3 spans 15 residues. Germline CDR1 and CDR2: SGHKS and YYEKEE (reference sequence). V lost 2 bases to trimming and J lost 9 bases, with 20 bases between them. The CDR3 coding sequence is TGTGCCAGCAGCTTTAGCCGGGACGCCGACTTCCAAGCTTTCTTT. Its protein product is CASSFSRDADFQAFF. The whole variable domain, remainder taken from reference TRBV5-5 and TRBJ1-1, is DAGVTQSPTHLIKTRGQQVTLRCSPISGHKSVSWYQQVLGQGPQFIFQYYEKEERGRGNFPDRFSARQFPNYSSELNVNALLLGDSALYLCASSFSRDADFQAFFGQGTRLTVV.

CDR3 coding DNA: TGTGCCAGCAGCTATGGACAGGGGGCTACCTACGAGCAGTACTTC. Translation: CASSYGQGATYEQYF. The genes are TRBV7-2 and TRBJ2-7, with TRBD1 matching over 11 bases. J gave up 2 bases and V 4 bases, and 4 bases lay outside the gene matches. Germline V gives CDR1 SGHTA, CDR2 FQGNSA. This CDR3 has 15 amino acids.

The V call is TRBV18, the J call TRBJ2-2; TRBD1 agrees at 9 bases. This CDR3 has 18 amino acids. Germline V gene data show CDR1 as KGHSH and CDR2 as LQKENI. V lost 0 bases and J lost 9; bases outside the gene matches: 14. The CDR3 region has the DNA TGTGCCAGCTCACCACCGGGTTATTATACAGGGGGCGCGCGGGAGCTGTTTTTT. Amino acids: CASSPPGYYTGGARELFF.

This chain connects TRBV4-1 to TRBJ2-6, with TRBD2 identical over 8 bases. The germline V gene encodes CDR1 MGHRA and CDR2 YSYEKL. The V and J ends lost 3 bases and 2 bases, in that order; junction bases with no gene match: 9. This CDR3 has 18 amino acids. CDR3 bases: TGCGCCAGCAGCCACGAGCGGGGGCTTGGAACTGGGGCCAACGTCCTGACTTTC. Protein product: CASSHERGLGTGANVLTF.

This chain links TRBV28 with TRBJ1-1, with a possible D match to TRBD1 (5 bases). The CDR3 covers 16 residues. CDR1 is MDHEN and CDR2 is SYDVKM in the germline V gene. V was cut by 1 base and J by 0 bases, with 12 bases left in between. CDR3 loop: CASSLLGAGMNTEAFF. CDR3 bases: TGTGCCAGCAGTTTATTAGGGGCAGGGATGAACACTGAAGCTTTCTTT. The full variable domain, its missing parts supplied by reference TRBV28 and TRBJ1-1, is DVKVTQSSRYLVKRTGEKVFLECVQDMDHENMFWYRQDPGLGLRLIYFSYDVKMKEKGDIPEGYSVSREKKERFSLILESASTNQTSMYLCASSLLGAGMNTEAFFGQGTRLTVV.

This chain uses TRBV5-4 with TRBJ2-3; D uncertain. In germline, CDR1 is SGHNT, CDR2 YYREEE (reference sequence). V lost 1 base to trimming and J lost 4 bases, with 7 bases between them. The CDR3 has 13 residues. The CDR3 here is CASSLKGSDTQYF. The CDR3, as DNA: TGTGCCAGCAGCTTGAAAGGGTCAGATACGCAGTATTTT.

The rearrangement links TRBV6-5 to TRBJ1-4, with 7 positions matching TRBD1. This CDR3 is built from 15 residues. With V trimmed by 8 bases and J by 3 bases, 9 bases remained unmatched. The V gene's germline CDR1 is MNHEY and CDR2 SVGAGI. The CDR3 DNA is TGTGCCAGCCGGATATCTGGGACAGCTAATGAAAAACTGTTTTTT. It translates to CASRISGTANEKLFF.

This chain uses TRBV27 with TRBJ1-1, with D tentatively TRBD1 (6 bases). V lost 3 bases and J lost 5, with 13 bases in between. Germline loops: CDR1 MNHEY, CDR2 SMNVEV (reference sequence). The CDR3 spans 14 residues. In DNA form, the CDR3 reads TGTGCCAGCAGTTTCGAACAGGGAAAAACTGAAGCTTTCTTT. As protein: CASSFEQGKTEAFF.

The genes are TRBV28 and TRBJ2-5; D gene uncertain. Germline-derived CDR1 and CDR2 are MDHEN and SYDVKM. The CDR3 contains 15 residues. Trimming took off 3 bases at V and 3 bases at J, with 14 bases between the two ends. The chain's CDR3 is CASSFRSREKETQYF. The CDR3 DNA reads as TGTGCCAGCAGTTTTCGTTCCAGAGAGAAAGAGACCCAGTACTTC. The full variable domain, rest sourced from reference TRBV28 and TRBJ2-5, is DVKVTQSSRYLVKRTGEKVFLECVQDMDHENMFWYRQDPGLGLRLIYFSYDVKMKEKGDIPEGYSVSREKKERFSLILESASTNQTSMYLCASSFRSREKETQYFGPGTRLLVL.

V is TRBV7-9 and J is TRBJ2-7; D uncertain. The CDR3 contains 11 residues. Germline V gene data show CDR1 as SEHNR and CDR2 as FQNEAQ (reference sequence). V gave up 8 bases and J gave up 7 bases, with 12 bases separating them. The CDR3 coding sequence is TGTGCCAGCGGTTATACGAGAGAGCAGTACTTC. Protein: CASGYTREQYF.